These 25 T cell receptor beta chains were sequenced from one sample in a study of vaccination effects on CD4 cells after COVID-19. No antigen has been identified for these receptors. Here immunoSEQ multiplex PCR was the method, and the copy in TCRdb shows in-frame clones only, minus some. The table shows about 24,000 clones, with 70% to 75% occurring only once. Antigen-specific CD4+ T cells expanded by the ViraFEST assay with viral peptide pools were then sequenced. Following a roughly eleven-day culture, CD4+ T cells were purified. Of the BNT162b2 and mRNA-1273 vaccines, participants received two doses of one or the other. The sequencing here drew on CD4+ T cells from PBMCs cultured with SARS-CoV-2 spike peptides, taken after COVID-19 vaccination. These receptors came from a human donor who received a COVID-19 vaccine.

The chain is built from TRBV20-1 and TRBJ2-7; 10 nucleotides align to TRBD1. V dropped 3 bases and J dropped 12; count of bases not matched to a gene: 5. The CDR3 is 11 residues long. Per germline, CDR1 DFQATT and CDR2 SNEGSKA (reference sequence). The CDR3 sequence: CSASNGQGVYF. CDR3 DNA sequence: TGCAGTGCTAGCAACGGACAGGGGGTGTACTTC.

This chain links TRBV19 with TRBJ2-3; D perhaps matches TRBD2 (7 bases). There are 15 residues in the CDR3. CDR1 is LNHDA and CDR2 is SQIVND in the germline V gene (reference sequence). V gave up 8 bases and J gave up 7 bases, with 22 bases separating them. DNA for the CDR3: TGTGCCAGTGACCAAGGGGGGGGGCTGACTCATACGCAGTATTTT. Its protein product is CASDQGGGLTHTQYF.

This clone has more than one count but fewer than ten. The chain employs TRBV6-4 and TRBJ2-1; no reliable D call. CDR1 and CDR2 from the germline V gene are MRHNA and SNTAGT. This CDR3 region has 15 residues. V lost 3 bases to trimming and J lost 4 bases, with 13 bases between them. CDR3 bases: TGTGCCAGCAGTGATATAGGGCTCGGGTACAATGAGCAGTTCTTC. Protein sequence: CASSDIGLGYNEQFF.

The chain is built from TRBV5-1 and TRBJ2-5; TRBD2 aligns across 9 bases. J gave up 5 bases and V 6 bases, and 8 bases lay outside the gene matches. Germline V CDR1 and CDR2: SGHRS, YFSETQ. There are 14 residues in the CDR3. Here the CDR3 reads CASNLGLAGETQYF. The CDR3 DNA reads TGCGCCAGCAATTTGGGGCTAGCGGGGGAGACCCAGTACTTC.

By frequency in the sample, this clone is medium-sized. The chain employs TRBV7-2 and TRBJ1-2; D gene ambiguous. Germline V gene lookup returns CDR1 SGHTA and CDR2 FQGNSA. CDR3 size: 13 residues. With 3 bases removed from V and 4 bases from J, the gap between germline ends came to 9 bases. Here the CDR3 DNA reads TGTGCCAGCAGCTTTCCCAAGGGCTATGGCTACACCTTC. It codes for CASSFPKGYGYTF.

The chain carries TRBV18 and TRBJ2-7; D not certain. Germline values: CDR1 KGHSH, CDR2 LQKENI. V was shortened by 6 bases and J by 2 bases, with 5 bases between the two germline ends. The CDR3 totals 11 residues. Here the CDR3 DNA reads TGTGCCAGCTCTGGGGCCTACGAGCAGTACTTC. It encodes CASSGAYEQYF.

The rearrangement joins TRBV13 to TRBJ2-7, with 9 positions matching TRBD1. Trimming took 6 bases from V and 7 from J; bases not matched to a gene: 13. The CDR3 consists of 15 residues. CDR1 PRHDT and CDR2 FYEKMQ come from the germline V gene (reference sequence). The CDR3 DNA is TGTGCCAGCAGTACGACCGGGACAGGGAGACGTGAGCAGTACTTC. It is translated as CASSTTGTGRREQYF.

This rearrangement joins TRBV27 to TRBJ2-5, with 8 bases fitting TRBD2. V was pared by 2 bases and J by 13 bases, with 9 bases of the junction left unmatched. There are 13 residues in the CDR3. Germline CDR1 and CDR2: MNHEY and SMNVEV (reference sequence). The CDR3 nucleotides read TGTGCCAGCAGTTTACTGGCGGGGGGCCCCCTGTACTTC. Amino acid sequence: CASSLLAGGPLYF.

The chain has TRBV4-2 and TRBJ1-3, with D possibly TRBD1 on 5 matching bases. CDR3 size: 17 residues. Germline CDR1 and CDR2: LGHNA and YNFKEQ. Trimming took off 4 bases at V and 1 base at J, with 17 bases between the two ends. CDR3 coding DNA: TGTGCCAGCAGCCGGGTGGGACTGGGAGTATCTGGAAACACCATATATTTT. Protein sequence: CASSRVGLGVSGNTIYF.

The V call is TRBV20-1, the J call TRBJ2-5; 12 bases map to TRBD2. Germline CDR1 is DFQATT and CDR2 is SNEGSKA (reference sequence). V gave up 3 bases and J gave up 7 bases; unmatched junction bases: 9. The length of the CDR3 is 15 residues. Here the CDR3 reads CSASDTSGGPRTQYF. CDR3 nucleotide sequence: TGCAGTGCTAGTGATACTAGCGGGGGGCCTAGGACCCAGTACTTC.

The chain employs TRBV6-5 and TRBJ1-2, with D hard to call. The CDR3 loop spans 10 amino acids. The germline V gene encodes CDR1 MNHEY and CDR2 SVGAGI. V lost 7 bases, J lost 9 bases, and 9 bases lay in between. CDR3 bases: TGTGCCAGCATTATGGGTAGCTACACCTTC. Its translation: CASIMGSYTF.

The chain joins TRBV24-1 to TRBJ1-1; D is possibly TRBD1 (5 bases). V was cut by 11 bases and J by 0 bases, with 18 bases left in between. Germline V gene sequence: CDR1 KGHDR, CDR2 SFDVKD. The length of the CDR3 is 15 residues. This CDR3 is CANNKEGDLNTEAFF. The CDR3 DNA reads TGTGCCAACAACAAAGAAGGGGACCTGAACACTGAAGCTTTCTTT.

The chain links TRBV18 to TRBJ2-5; D possibly matches TRBD1 or TRBD2 (5 bases each). This CDR3 is built from 14 residues. Trimming shortened V by 4 bases and J by 1 base, and 10 bases separated the two germline ends. CDR1 is KGHSH, CDR2 LQKENI, per germline. CDR3 protein: CASSLGRLQETQYF. The CDR3 coding sequence is TGTGCCAGCTCACTGGGACGGCTCCAAGAGACCCAGTACTTC.

This clone was detected a few times. The DNA of the CDR3 is TGTGCCAGCAGCGACCCGGACAGGGGGCGGCATGGCTACACCTTC. Amino acid sequence: CASSDPDRGRHGYTF. The rearrangement uses TRBV6-5 and TRBJ1-2, with TRBD1 matching 11 bases. Germline V gene sequence: CDR1 MNHEY, CDR2 SVGAGI. The trim removed 6 bases at V and 6 bases at J, leaving 9 bases unmatched. This CDR3 has 15 residues.

The chain recombines TRBV7-9 with TRBJ2-5; 11 bases are a match to TRBD2. V lost 1 base to trimming and J lost 3 bases; unmatched junction nucleotides: 4. The CDR3 totals 16 residues. Germline CDR1 SEHNR, CDR2 FQNEAQ (reference sequence). Here the CDR3 DNA reads TGTGCCAGCAGCTTAGGTAGCGGGGGGGCAAAAGAGACCCAGTACTTC. Residues: CASSLGSGGAKETQYF.

This clone was counted a few times. V usage is TRBV16 and J usage is TRBJ2-7; possibly TRBD1 for D (6 bases). V was pared by 0 bases and J by 3 bases, with 12 bases between. The CDR3 is 15 residues long. Germline CDR1 and CDR2: KGHSY and FQNENV. The CDR3 sequence is CASSQSATGDYEQYF. The CDR3 DNA sequence: TGTGCCAGCAGCCAATCGGCGACAGGAGACTACGAGCAGTACTTC.

The genes are TRBV6-6 and TRBJ2-3, with 8 nucleotides matching TRBD1. Germline CDR1 and CDR2: MNHNY and SVGAGI (reference sequence). The CDR3 covers 13 residues. J gave up 3 bases and V 6 bases, and 2 bases lay outside the gene matches. The CDR3 DNA reads TGTGCCAGCAGCGACAGGGGTACAGATACGCAGTATTTT. Protein product: CASSDRGTDTQYF.

V gene TRBV27 combines with J gene TRBJ2-1; D possibly corresponds to TRBD2 (6 bases). The CDR3 contains 16 residues. The V and J ends lost 6 bases and 1 base respectively, with 16 bases between them. Germline CDR1 reads MNHEY; CDR2 reads SMNVEV (reference sequence). DNA of the CDR3: TGTGCCAGCAGACACGACGCCGGAGGGTCCTACAATGAGCAGTTCTTC. Its protein product is CASRHDAGGSYNEQFF.

Regarding this clone: One junction end disagrees with the germline gene, perhaps due to a read error. This chain joins TRBV4-2 and TRBJ2-1, with a weak D call TRBD1 (6 bases). Per germline, CDR1 LGHNA and CDR2 YNFKEQ. The CDR3 length is 17 residues. The CDR3 nucleotides read TGTGCCAGCAGTCAAGATCGGGGACAACGTGGGGGTAATGAGCAGTTCTTC. Encoded protein: CASSQDRGQRGGNEQFF.

Here the CDR3 reads CASGLVLSTGGNTEAFF. The CDR3 region has the DNA TGTGCTAGTGGTTTGGTACTTTCGACAGGGGGGAACACTGAAGCTTTCTTT. This chain links TRBV12-5 with TRBJ1-1, with 9 bases that match TRBD1. The ends lost 0 bases at V and 1 base at J; junction bases unmatched: 6. This CDR3 is 17 amino acids long. Germline V lookup: CDR1 LGHNT, CDR2 FRNRAP.

About this clone itself: The sample carries other DNA sequences with the same CDR3. The chain carries TRBV30 and TRBJ1-5; no reliable D call. V was shortened by 0 bases and J by 2 bases, with 5 bases between the two germline ends. The CDR3 is made up of 13 amino acids. Germline V gives CDR1 GTSNPN, CDR2 SVGIG (reference sequence). CDR3 loop: CAWSVQRNQPQHF. The CDR3 nucleotides are TGTGCCTGGAGTGTACAACGCAATCAGCCCCAGCATTTT.

The chain employs TRBV5-4 and TRBJ2-1; 8 nucleotides align to TRBD2. Germline V CDR1 and CDR2: SGHNT, YYREEE (reference sequence). The CDR3 spans 15 residues. The V and J ends lost 0 bases and 5 bases, in that order; junction bases with no gene match: 4. This CDR3 is CASSLAGGRNNEQFF. CDR3 DNA: TGTGCCAGCAGCTTGGCGGGGGGGCGTAACAATGAGCAGTTCTTC.

The CDR3 here is CASSADGYNEKLFF. CDR3 DNA sequence: TGTGCCAGCAGCGCGGACGGATATAATGAAAAACTGTTTTTT. The chain recombines TRBV9 with TRBJ1-4; D not certain. From germline, CDR1 is SGDLS and CDR2 YYNGEE. V lost 3 bases, J lost 4 bases, and 10 bases lay in between. The CDR3 has 14 amino acids.

This clone was seen just once. The rearrangement uses TRBV25-1 and TRBJ1-6, with TRBD1 matching 7 bases. Germline CDR1 and CDR2: MGHDK and SYGVNS. This CDR3 is 14 amino acids long. The V and J ends lost 4 bases and 8 bases, in that order; junction bases with no gene match: 5. CDR3 bases: TGTGCCAGCAGTGGCCAGGGGGGTCATTCACCCCTCCACTTT. This translates into CASSGQGGHSPLHF.

The chain has TRBV10-3 and TRBJ1-3, with a possible D match to TRBD1 (5 bases). This CDR3 is 14 amino acids long. Per germline, CDR1 ENHRY and CDR2 SYGVKD. Trimming took off 3 bases at V and 2 bases at J, with 8 bases between the two ends. CDR3 protein: CAISDTGAGNTIYF. The CDR3 DNA sequence: TGTGCCATCAGTGATACGGGGGCTGGAAACACCATATATTTT.